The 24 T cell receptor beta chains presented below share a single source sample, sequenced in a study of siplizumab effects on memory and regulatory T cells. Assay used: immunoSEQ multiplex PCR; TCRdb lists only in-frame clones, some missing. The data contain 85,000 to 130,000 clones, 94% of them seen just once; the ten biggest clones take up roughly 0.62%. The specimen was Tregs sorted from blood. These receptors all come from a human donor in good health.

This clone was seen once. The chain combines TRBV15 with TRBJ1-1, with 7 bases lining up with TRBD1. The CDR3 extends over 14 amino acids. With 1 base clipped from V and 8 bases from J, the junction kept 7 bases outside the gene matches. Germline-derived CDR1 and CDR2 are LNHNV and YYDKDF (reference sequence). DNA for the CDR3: TGTGCCACCAGCAGAGTTGTGAGACAGGGCGAAGCTTTCTTT. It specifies CATSRVVRQGEAFF.

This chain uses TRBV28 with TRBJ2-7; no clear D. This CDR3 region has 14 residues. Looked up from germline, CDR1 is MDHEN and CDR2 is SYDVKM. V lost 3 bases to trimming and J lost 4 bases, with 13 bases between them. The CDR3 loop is CASSFSAVAYEQYF. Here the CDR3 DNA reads TGTGCCAGCAGTTTCTCCGCCGTGGCTTACGAGCAGTACTTC.

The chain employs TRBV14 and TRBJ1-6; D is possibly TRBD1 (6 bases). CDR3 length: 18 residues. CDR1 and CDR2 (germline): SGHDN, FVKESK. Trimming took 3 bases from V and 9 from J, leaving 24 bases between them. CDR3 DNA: TGTGCCAGCAGCCATTCACGAGGAGCGACAGGCTGGATTTCACCCCTCCACTTT. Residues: CASSHSRGATGWISPLHF.

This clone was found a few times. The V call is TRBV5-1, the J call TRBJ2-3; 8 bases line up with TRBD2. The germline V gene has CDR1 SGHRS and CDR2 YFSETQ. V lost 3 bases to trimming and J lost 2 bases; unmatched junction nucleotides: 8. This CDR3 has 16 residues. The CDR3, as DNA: TGCGCCAGCAGCTCAAAAGCGGGGGCCTCCACAGATACGCAGTATTTT. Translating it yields CASSSKAGASTDTQYF.

The CDR3 region has the DNA TGCAGCCTATGCGAAGGGGCGCGGGAGACCCAGTACTTC. This gives the protein CSLCEGARETQYF. This chain uses TRBV29-1 with TRBJ2-5, with D perhaps TRBD1 (5 bases). Germline V gene data show CDR1 as SQVTM and CDR2 as ANQGSEA. Trimming stripped 8 bases from V and 5 bases from J, with 18 bases between. This CDR3 contains 13 residues. The full variable domain, in which reference TRBV29-1 and TRBJ2-5 provide the parts outside the CDR3, is SAVISQKPSRDICQRGTSLTIQCQVDSQVTMMFWYRQQPGQSLTLIATANQGSEATYESGFVIDKFPISRPNLTFSTLTVSNMSPEDSSIYLCSLCEGARETQYFGPGTRLLVL.

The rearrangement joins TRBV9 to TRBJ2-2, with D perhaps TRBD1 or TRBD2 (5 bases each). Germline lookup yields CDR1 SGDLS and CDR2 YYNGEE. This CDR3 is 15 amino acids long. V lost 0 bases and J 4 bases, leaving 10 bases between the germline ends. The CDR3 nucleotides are TGTGCCAGCAGCGTAGCTCCGGGGCGCACCGGGGAGCTGTTTTTT. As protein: CASSVAPGRTGELFF.

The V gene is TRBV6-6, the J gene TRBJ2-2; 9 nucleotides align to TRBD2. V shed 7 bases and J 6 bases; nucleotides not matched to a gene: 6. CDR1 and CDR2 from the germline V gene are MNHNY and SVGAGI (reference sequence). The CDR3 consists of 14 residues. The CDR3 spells CASIRTSVAGELFF. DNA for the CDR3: TGTGCCAGCATTCGGACTAGCGTGGCCGGGGAGCTGTTTTTT.

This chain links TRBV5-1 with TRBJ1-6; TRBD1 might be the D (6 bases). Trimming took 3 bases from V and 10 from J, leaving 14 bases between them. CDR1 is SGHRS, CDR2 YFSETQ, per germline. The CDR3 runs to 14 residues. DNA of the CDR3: TGCGCCAGCAGCTCGTTGGGGGGCGCATCACCCCTCCACTTT. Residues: CASSSLGGASPLHF.

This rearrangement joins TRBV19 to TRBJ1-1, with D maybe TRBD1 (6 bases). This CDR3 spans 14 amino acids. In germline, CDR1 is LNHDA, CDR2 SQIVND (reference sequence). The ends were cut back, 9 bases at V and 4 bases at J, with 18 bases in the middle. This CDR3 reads CASLRGPPGTEAFF. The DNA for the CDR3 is TGTGCCAGCCTCAGGGGTCCCCCGGGCACTGAAGCTTTCTTT.

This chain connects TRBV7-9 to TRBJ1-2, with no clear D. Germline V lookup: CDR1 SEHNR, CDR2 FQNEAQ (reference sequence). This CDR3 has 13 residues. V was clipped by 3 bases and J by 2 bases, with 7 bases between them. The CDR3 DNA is TGTGCCAGCAGCTTCAGTGGGAACTATGGCTACACCTTC. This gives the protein CASSFSGNYGYTF.

Here the CDR3 reads CASSPRWEGKLFF. In DNA form, the CDR3 reads TGTGCCAGCTCACCCCGCTGGGAGGGAAAACTGTTTTTT. The chain employs TRBV18 and TRBJ1-4; no clear D gene. The CDR3 length is 13 residues. Trimming shortened V by 3 bases and J by 10 bases, and 12 bases separated the two germline ends. Germline V gives CDR1 KGHSH, CDR2 LQKENI. The full variable domain, its missing parts supplied by reference TRBV18 and TRBJ1-4, is NAGVMQNPRHLVRRRGQEARLRCSPMKGHSHVYWYRQLPEEGLKFMVYLQKENIIDESGMPKERFSAEFPKEGPSILRIQQVVRGDSAAYFCASSPRWEGKLFFGSGTQLSVL.

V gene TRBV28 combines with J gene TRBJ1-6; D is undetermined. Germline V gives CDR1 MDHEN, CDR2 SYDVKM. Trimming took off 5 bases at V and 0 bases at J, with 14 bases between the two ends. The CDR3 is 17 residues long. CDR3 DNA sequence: TGTGCCAGCAGTACCTCAGGTGGCCTCTCCTATAATTCACCCCTCCACTTT. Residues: CASSTSGGLSYNSPLHF. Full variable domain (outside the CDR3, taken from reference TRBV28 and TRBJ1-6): DVKVTQSSRYLVKRTGEKVFLECVQDMDHENMFWYRQDPGLGLRLIYFSYDVKMKEKGDIPEGYSVSREKKERFSLILESASTNQTSMYLCASSTSGGLSYNSPLHFGNGTRLTVT.

The CDR3 region is CASSAPGGDTDTQYF. CDR3 sequence (DNA): TGTGCCAGCAGTGCGCCGGGGGGGGACACAGATACGCAGTATTTT. V gene TRBV28 combines with J gene TRBJ2-3, with 8 bases matching TRBD2. CDR1 is MDHEN and CDR2 is SYDVKM in the germline V gene. The CDR3 covers 15 residues. The ends lost 5 bases at V and 2 bases at J; junction bases unmatched: 6.

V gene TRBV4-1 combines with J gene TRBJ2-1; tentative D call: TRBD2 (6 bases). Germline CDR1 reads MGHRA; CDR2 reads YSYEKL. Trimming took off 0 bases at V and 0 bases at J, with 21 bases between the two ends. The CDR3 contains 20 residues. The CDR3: CASSQEFSWFSGNSYNEQFF. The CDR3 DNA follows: TGCGCCAGCAGCCAAGAGTTTTCCTGGTTTAGCGGAAACTCCTACAATGAGCAGTTCTTC.

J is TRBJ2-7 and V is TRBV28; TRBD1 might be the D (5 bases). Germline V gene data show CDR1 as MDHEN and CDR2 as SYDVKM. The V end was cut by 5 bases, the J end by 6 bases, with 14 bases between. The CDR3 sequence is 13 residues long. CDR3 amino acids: CASSPILGREQYF. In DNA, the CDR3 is TGTGCCAGCAGTCCCATACTGGGGCGCGAGCAGTACTTC.

The CDR3 nucleotides read TGTGCCAGCAGCTTGTCGTTCGGGACTAGCGGACCTTACGAGCAGTACTTC. As protein: CASSLSFGTSGPYEQYF. The gene calls are TRBV11-2 and TRBJ2-7; the match to TRBD2 covers 11 bases. After removal of 3 bases from V and 4 bases from J, the junction contained 11 bases not matched to a gene. The germline V gene encodes CDR1 SGHAT and CDR2 FQNNGV. This CDR3 has 17 amino acids.

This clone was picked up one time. Written as DNA, the CDR3 is TGCAGCGTGAGACAGGGTAGAGCGGAGACCCAGTACTTC. Protein: CSVRQGRAETQYF. The chain uses TRBV29-1 and TRBJ2-5, with TRBD1 matching 7 bases. Trimming removed 6 bases from V and 5 bases from J; junction bases left unmatched: 9. The germline V gene encodes CDR1 SQVTM and CDR2 ANQGSEA. This CDR3 is 13 amino acids long.

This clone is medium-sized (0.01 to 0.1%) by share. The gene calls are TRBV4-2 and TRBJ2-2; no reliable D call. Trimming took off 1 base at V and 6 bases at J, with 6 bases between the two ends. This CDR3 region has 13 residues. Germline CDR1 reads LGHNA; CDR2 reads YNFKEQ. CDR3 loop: CASSQGRSGELFF. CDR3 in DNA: TGTGCCAGCAGCCAAGGGAGATCCGGGGAGCTGTTTTTT.

CDR3 nucleotide sequence: TGTGCCAGCAGCCAAGACTTCCGGACACAGGGGCTCCCGCGCGGCTACACCTTC. Residues: CASSQDFRTQGLPRGYTF. The V and J genes are TRBV14 and TRBJ1-2, with 7 bases identical to TRBD1. The germline V gene encodes CDR1 SGHDN and CDR2 FVKESK. CDR3 length: 18 residues. After removal of 0 bases from V and 8 bases from J, the junction contained 18 bases not matched to a gene.

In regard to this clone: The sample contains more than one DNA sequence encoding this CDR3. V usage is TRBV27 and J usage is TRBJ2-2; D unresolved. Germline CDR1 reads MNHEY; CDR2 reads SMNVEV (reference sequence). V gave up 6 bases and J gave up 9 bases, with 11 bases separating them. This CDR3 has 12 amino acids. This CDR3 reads CASRETTRELFF. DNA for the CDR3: TGTGCCAGCAGGGAGACGACCCGGGAGCTGTTTTTT.

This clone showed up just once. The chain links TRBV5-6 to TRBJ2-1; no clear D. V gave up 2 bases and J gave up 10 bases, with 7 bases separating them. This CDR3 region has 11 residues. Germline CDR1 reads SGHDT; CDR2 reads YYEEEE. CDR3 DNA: TGTGCCAGCAGCTTTGGTAGGGAGCAGTTCTTC. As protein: CASSFGREQFF.

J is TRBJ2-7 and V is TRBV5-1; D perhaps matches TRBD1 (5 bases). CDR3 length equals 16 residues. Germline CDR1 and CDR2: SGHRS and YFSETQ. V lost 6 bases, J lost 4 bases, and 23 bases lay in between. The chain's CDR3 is CASTDGAGIFPYEQYF. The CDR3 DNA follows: TGCGCCAGCACTGATGGAGCAGGGATTTTCCCTTACGAGCAGTACTTC.

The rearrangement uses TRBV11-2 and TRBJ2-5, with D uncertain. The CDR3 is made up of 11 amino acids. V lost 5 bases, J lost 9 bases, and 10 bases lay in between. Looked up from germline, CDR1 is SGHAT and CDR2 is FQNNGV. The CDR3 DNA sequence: TGTGCCAGCAGCACCCTTTCGGCCCAGTACTTC. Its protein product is CASSTLSAQYF.

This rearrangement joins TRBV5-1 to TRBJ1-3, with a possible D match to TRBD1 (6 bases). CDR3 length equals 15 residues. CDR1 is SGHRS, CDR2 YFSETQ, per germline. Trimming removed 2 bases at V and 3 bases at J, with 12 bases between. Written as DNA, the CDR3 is TGCGCCAGCAGCTTCGAAGGGGGGTATGGAAACACCATATATTTT. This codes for CASSFEGGYGNTIYF.